This T cell receptor beta chain was retrieved from a study of blood T cells in healthy people across ages (dated by TCRdb to about 2015). The study in broad terms: In model experiments, roughly one uniquely barcoded TCR beta cDNA molecule per two T cells was captured by template switching. To avoid experimental bias, donors of different ages were spread randomly across the sequencing lanes. The donors were divided into four age groups: young (average around 16 years), middle-aged (about 41), aged (approximately 62) and long-lived (82). To track age-related changes in TCR beta repertoire diversity, the study relied on deep sequencing normalized with unique cDNA molecular identifiers. For two donors (one aged 18 to 29 and one aged 80 or older), the study analyzed two additional independent replicas of 1 million unique cDNA reads from the same blood draw.

The germline V gene (reference sequence) sets CDR1 to LGHDT and CDR2 to YNNKEL. V is pared back by 0 bases and J by 6 bases, with 9 bases lying between the germline termini. The CDR3 spans 13 residues, from the cysteine through the phenylalanine. The retained sequence is limited to the CDR3, 39 bases, with the frame set at the first base. The method was 5' RACE. Reads for this sample came from an Illumina HiSeq 2500. The second PCR ran for about 6 to 11 cycles and used a J-beta primer mix along with a sample-barcoded 5' primer. A unique molecular identifier was introduced onto each TCR beta cDNA molecule by a template-switch 5' adaptor carrying 12 random nucleotides. At least 3 million CDR3-containing paired-end reads were obtained from each sample. All of the RNA was converted into first-strand cDNA using the Mint cDNA synthesis kit, with a TRBC-specific oligonucleotide serving as the primer. All cDNA was treated with uracil-DNA glycosylase and then went through a first 18-cycle PCR with the universal primers M1SS and BC2_uni_R. Under the source paper's analysis protocol: Each sample was normalized by randomly selecting 1 million high-quality reads, each carrying a distinct molecular identifier. Instead of being binned into consensus sequences, reads that shared molecular identifiers were thrown out. CDR3 identification, clonotype clustering and error correction used MiTCR with a Q25 quality threshold and the strictest error-elimination algorithm. A nonparametric unseen species model using Euler transformation provided a lower-bound estimate of total TCR beta diversity. TCRdb cleaned the public reads at Q25 with fastp, built clones with MiXCR and kept in-frame beta chains. Identical CDR3 proteins give one entry, which carries the most common genes and DNA. The V and J calls were not made by the authors but by TCRdb's processing. Here the sample has approximately 1.5 million distinct CDR3 sequences; almost 35% occur a single time. The top ten hold approximately 10% of the sample.

The paper as a whole reports these results and caveats: Observed TCR beta diversity correlated strongly with the percentage of naive T cells measured by flow cytometry. Observed TCR beta diversity per million T cells fell roughly linearly with age, and a significant reduction was already apparent by age about 38. Estimates of total diversity from one million sequenced T cells were regarded as lower bounds and underestimates. Compared with the aged group, the long-lived group had more naive CD4+ T cells, fewer expanded clones and increased TCR diversity, a pattern suggesting age selection. Because donor CMV infection status was unknown, age-related changes in expanded clonotypes were potentially confounded. Conclusive comparison of naive and antigen-experienced compartments was prevented by the profiling of bulk unsorted PBMCs.

This clonotype turned up a few times. Its target antigen remains unknown. Nothing much larger sits one base from this clone, and base qualities are not available. The donors were under 40 Caucasian individuals from Russia, aged roughly 6 to 100 years, who were systemically healthy. Ten milliliters of peripheral blood were collected from each donor into EDTA-treated Vacutainer tubes. Ficoll-Paque density-gradient centrifugation was used to isolate PBMCs, with at least 6.5 million per sample. Trizol reagent was used to extract total RNA from PBMCs, with at least 6 micrograms per sample. For every donor, flow cytometry on a PBMC aliquot measured the percentage of naive CD45RAhigh/CD27high T cells.

This chain is built from TRBV3-1 and TRBJ2-7; possibly the D gene is TRBD2, per 5 matching bases. This clonotype was sampled from a woman in her twenties or thirties in good health. The source material was blood. The CDR3 amino acid sequence is: CASSQDMGVEQYF. The nucleotide sequence is TGTGCCAGCAGCCAAGATATGGGAGTCGAGCAGTACTTC.